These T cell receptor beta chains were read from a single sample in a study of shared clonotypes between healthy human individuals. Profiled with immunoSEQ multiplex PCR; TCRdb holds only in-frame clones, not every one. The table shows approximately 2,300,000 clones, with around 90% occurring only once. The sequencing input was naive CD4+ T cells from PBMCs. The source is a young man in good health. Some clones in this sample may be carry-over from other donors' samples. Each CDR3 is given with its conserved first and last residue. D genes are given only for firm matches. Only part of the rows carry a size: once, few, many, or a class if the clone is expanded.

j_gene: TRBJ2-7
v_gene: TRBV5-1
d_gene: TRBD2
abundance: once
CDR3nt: TGCGCCAGCAGCCCGCTAGCGGGAGGTCCCTACGAGCAGTACTTC
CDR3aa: CASSPLAGGPYEQYF

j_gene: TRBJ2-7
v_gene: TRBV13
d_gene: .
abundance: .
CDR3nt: TGTGCCAGCAGCTTACGACAGACAAATATCGGTGAGCAGTACTTC
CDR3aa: CASSLRQTNIGEQYF

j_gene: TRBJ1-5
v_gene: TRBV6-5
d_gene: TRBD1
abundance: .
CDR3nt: TGTGCCAGCAGTTTCCAACAGGGGTCCAATCAGCCCCAGCATTTT
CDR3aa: CASSFQQGSNQPQHF

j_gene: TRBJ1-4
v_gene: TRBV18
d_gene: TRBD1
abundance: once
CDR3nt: TGTGCCAGCTCACCCGGACAGGGCGCAACTAATGAAAAACTGTTTTTT
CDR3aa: CASSPGQGATNEKLFF

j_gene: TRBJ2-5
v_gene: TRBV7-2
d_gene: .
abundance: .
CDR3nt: TGTGCCAGCAGCCCCCCCAGTCAAGAGACCCAGTACTTC
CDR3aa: CASSPPSQETQYF

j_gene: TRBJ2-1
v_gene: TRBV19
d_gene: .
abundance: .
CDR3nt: TGTGCCAGTAGAGGTGCTAGTCGTAGTGAGCAGTTCTTC
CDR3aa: CASRGASRSEQFF

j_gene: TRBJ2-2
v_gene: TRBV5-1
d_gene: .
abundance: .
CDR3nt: TGCGCCAGCAGCCCCAGCACGAACACCGGGGAGCTGTTTTTT
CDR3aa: CASSPSTNTGELFF

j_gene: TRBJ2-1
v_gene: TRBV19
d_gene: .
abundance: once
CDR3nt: TGTGCCAGTAGTATGGGGAAATCCTACAATGAGCAGTTCTTC
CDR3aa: CASSMGKSYNEQFF

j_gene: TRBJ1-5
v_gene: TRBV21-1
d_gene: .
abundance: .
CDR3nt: TGTGCCAGCAGCAAGAGGGGGGCTAATCAGCCCCAGCATTTT
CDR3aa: CASSKRGANQPQHF

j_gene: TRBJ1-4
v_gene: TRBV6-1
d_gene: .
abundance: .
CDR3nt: TGTGCCAGCAGTGAAGGGACAGCCAATGAAAAACTGTTTTTT
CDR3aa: CASSEGTANEKLFF

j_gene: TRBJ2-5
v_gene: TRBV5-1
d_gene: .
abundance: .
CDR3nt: TGCGCCAGCAGCTTGGTGGTGTCGGGGGCGGCAGAGACCCAGTACTTC
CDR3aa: CASSLVVSGAAETQYF

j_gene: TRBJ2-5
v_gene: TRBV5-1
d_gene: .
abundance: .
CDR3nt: TGCGCCAGCTCGGGAGAGGGGTTGATGGAGACCCAGTACTTC
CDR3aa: CASSGEGLMETQYF

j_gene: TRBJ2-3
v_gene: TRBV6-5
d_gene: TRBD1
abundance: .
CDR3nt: TGTGCCAGCAGTTACTCGAGAGGGGGCTTAGATACGCAGTATTTT
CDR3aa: CASSYSRGGLDTQYF

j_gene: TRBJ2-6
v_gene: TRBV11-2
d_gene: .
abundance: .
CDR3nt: TGTGCCAGCAACAAGTTAGGTCCCTGGGGGGCCAACGTCCTGACTTTC
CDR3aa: CASNKLGPWGANVLTF

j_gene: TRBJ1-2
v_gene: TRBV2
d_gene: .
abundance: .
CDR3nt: TGTGCCAGCAGTGGAACAGGGAAAGGCTACACCTTC
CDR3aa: CASSGTGKGYTF

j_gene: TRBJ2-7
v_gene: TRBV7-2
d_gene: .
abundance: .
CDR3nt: TGTGCCAGCAGCGGGGGGCTGTATTTAGGCTACGAGCAGTACTTC
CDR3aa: CASSGGLYLGYEQYF

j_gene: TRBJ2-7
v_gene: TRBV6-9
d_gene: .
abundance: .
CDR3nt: TGTGCCAGCACCTATCCTCATTGGGGTGACTACGAGCAGTACTTC
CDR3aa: CASTYPHWGDYEQYF

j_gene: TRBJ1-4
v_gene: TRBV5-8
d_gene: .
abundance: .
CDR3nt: TGTGCCAGCAGCTTGGATAGCGGGAATGAAAAACTGTTTTTT
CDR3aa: CASSLDSGNEKLFF

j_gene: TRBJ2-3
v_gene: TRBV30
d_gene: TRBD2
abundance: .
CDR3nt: TGTGCCTGGAGTGCGCTAGCGGGGCCCACAGATACGCAGTATTTT
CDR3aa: CAWSALAGPTDTQYF

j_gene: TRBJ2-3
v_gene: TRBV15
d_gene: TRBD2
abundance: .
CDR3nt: TGTGCCACCAGCAGAGGATCCCCCGGGACTAGCGGGAGGGGAACAGATACGCAGTATTTT
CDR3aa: CATSRGSPGTSGRGTDTQYF

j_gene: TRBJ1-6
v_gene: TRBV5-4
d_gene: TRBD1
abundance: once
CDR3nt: TGTGCCAGCAGCCCGGGACAGGGGGGCAATTCACCCCTCCACTTT
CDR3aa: CASSPGQGGNSPLHF

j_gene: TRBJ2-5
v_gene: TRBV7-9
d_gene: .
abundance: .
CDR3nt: TGTGCCAGCAGCCCTAGGGCAGGCCCTCAAGAGACCCAGTACTTC
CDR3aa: CASSPRAGPQETQYF